This paragraph reports one T cell receptor beta chain. The data belong to a study of shared T cell receptors in the human thymus. The CDR3 totals 13 residues. The germline gives CDR1 MNHEY, CDR2 SMNVEV (reference sequence). V shed 8 bases and J 3 bases; nucleotides not matched to a gene: 3. Profiled with immunoSEQ multiplex PCR; TCRdb holds only in-frame clones, not every one. The sample holds under 450,000 clones, around 95% seen once. The chain links TRBV27 to TRBJ2-7; 11 nucleotides align to TRBD1. This receptor was taken from a human donor. Input material: thymocytes. The CDR3 region is CASGQGADYEQYF. DNA for the CDR3: TGTGCCAGCGGACAGGGGGCTGACTACGAGCAGTACTTC.